The T cell receptor (beta chain) described here comes from a study of blood T cell repertoires in COVID-19. Authors' methods: Using reference gene primer amplification, nucleated cell counts were estimated. This table comes from immunoSEQ multiplex PCR, and its TCRdb copy is limited to in-frame clones, with some not included. V, J and clone size are those of that table, while D and trimming were read from the DNA. The sample has around 69,000 clones, about 82% seen once. The CDR3 contains 16 residues. The germline gives CDR1 LGHNA, CDR2 YNFKEQ. Deletions cut 0 bases from V and 0 bases from J, with 8 bases between.

Sequencing was performed on peripheral blood. The genes are TRBV4-2 and TRBJ2-2; D remains ambiguous. This clonotype was obtained from a man aged 45-60 years with acute or convalescent COVID-19. DNA for the CDR3: TGTGCCAGCAGCCAAGAGGGCAGGACGAACACCGGGGAGCTGTTTTTT. It translates to CASSQEGRTNTGELFF.